This T cell receptor beta chain was sequenced during a study of early T cells in non-severe SARS-CoV-2 infection. Study-wide findings and caveats: The VDJdb matching leaned toward anti-spike CD8 responses and overlooked private and CD4 specificities.

MiXCR, run by TCRdb on the 5' RACE reads, gives a single entry per CDR3 protein. The sample holds approximately 70,000 distinct CDR3 sequences, approximately 4.5% seen once. The V gene's germline CDR1 is LGHNA and CDR2 YNFKEQ. V shed 0 bases and J shed 4 bases, with 11 bases lying between them. The CDR3 spans 15 residues. This clonotype occurred many times. Its antigen is unidentified. The origin of this receptor is an adult who was a healthcare worker with PCR-confirmed SARS-CoV-2 infection or an uninfected control (not recorded which). The donor label of this sample is uncertain. The material sequenced was whole blood, taken at baseline. V usage is TRBV4-2 and J usage is TRBJ2-3; D is unresolved. In nucleotides, the CDR3 is TGTGCCAGCAGCCAAGAAGGTGCTGTTTCAGATACGCAGTATTTT. Amino acids: CASSQEGAVSDTQYF.